Described below is a single TCR beta chain sequence and its context. Sequencing used immunoSEQ multiplex PCR; TCRdb keeps in-frame clones, though not all of them. Here the sample spans 200,000 to 250,000 clones, about 80% being singletons. The sample comes from a study of blood T cell repertoires in COVID-19. CDR1 and CDR2 (germline): ENHRY, SYGVKD. J was trimmed by 3 bases and V by 6 bases; bases with no gene match: 9. The CDR3 is made up of 15 amino acids. The TCR originated in a woman aged 45 to 65 who had been exposed to COVID-19. The rearrangement links TRBV10-3 to TRBJ1-1, with 8 bases identical to TRBD1. Sequencing was performed on PBMCs or T cells enriched from blood (not recorded which). The CDR3 nucleotides are TGTGCCATCAGAGAAACCAGGGGGCGGGACACTGAAGCTTTCTTT. Translating gives CAIRETRGRDTEAFF.